This T cell receptor (beta chain) derives from a study of T cell responses to AZD1222 COVID-19 vaccine. The data were produced by immunoSEQ multiplex PCR, yet TCRdb's version contains in-frame clones alone and is incomplete. The table lists 100,000 to 150,000 clones, 87% of them singletons, with 9.8% in the top ten. The V end was cut by 6 bases, the J end by 1 base, with 9 bases between. The CDR3 totals 13 residues. Germline-derived CDR1 and CDR2 are SGHTA and FQGTGA. Findings and caveats of the study: Targeting of unmutated variant regions was reportedly seen in nearly half of spike-specific TCRs. Donors in the cohort were predominantly white British and more often female, and clonal diversity was possibly underestimated. Only after the peak T cell response were repertoires sampled.

About this clone itself: The antigen is unknown.

The chain has TRBV7-3 and TRBJ1-1; D not resolved. This receptor was taken from an adult in good health. The sample here was peripheral blood, taken on day 0 of AZD1222 vaccination. CDR3 sequence reads: CASSYHGNTEAFF. CDR3 DNA sequence: TGTGCCAGCAGTTATCACGGGAACACTGAAGCTTTCTTT.